This T cell receptor (beta chain) was captured by sequencing in a study of T cell responses to AZD1222 COVID-19 vaccine. Study in general: Pooling covered second doses at about 4 or about 12 weeks. Study results and caveats: As reported, nearly half of all spike-specific TCRs target variant regions that are unmutated. After the peak T cell response, and only then, were repertoires sampled.

Using immunoSEQ multiplex PCR, the repertoire was profiled, and TCRdb retains in-frame clones only, with some absent. Of some 120,000 clones in the sample, roughly 87% were seen once. For this clone: The antigen remains undetermined.

CDR1 SGHRS and CDR2 YFSETQ come from the germline V gene. The V and J ends lost 4 bases and 1 base respectively, with 8 bases between them. This CDR3 is 13 amino acids long. The chain joins TRBV5-1 to TRBJ1-1; D is unclear. The sequencing here drew on peripheral blood, taken on day 0 of AZD1222 vaccination. This receptor was identified in an adult in good health. CDR3 protein: CASSGQKNTEAFF. The CDR3, as DNA: TGCGCCAGCAGCGGGCAGAAGAACACTGAAGCTTTCTTT.